Sequencing of this TCR beta chain was carried out in a study of blood T cell repertoires in COVID-19. Overall study: The United States, Italy and Spain provided the acute and convalescent COVID-19 samples. T cells, B-cell-depleted T cells, or PBMCs provided the cDNA or gDNA that served as material.

How the authors handled the data: Amplification from reference gene primers served as the basis for estimated nucleated cell counts. Libraries were prepared by immunoSEQ multiplex PCR; TCRdb keeps only in-frame clonotypes and omits some of them. That table supplies the V and J calls and clone size; D and trimming were determined from the DNA. The table includes about 160,000 clones, more than 70% detected once. Germline V lookup: CDR1 LGHNA, CDR2 YSLEER. This CDR3 has 15 residues. The V end was cut by 4 bases, the J end by 1 base, with 12 bases between. The receptor was derived from a man between 18 and 29 years old with active or convalescent COVID-19. Sample: peripheral blood. The chain uses TRBV4-3 and TRBJ2-3, with a weak D call TRBD1 (6 bases). In nucleotides, the CDR3 is TGCGCCAGCAGCCTTCAGGGGTCCGGCACAGATACGCAGTATTTT. This gives the protein CASSLQGSGTDTQYF.